This entry describes one T cell receptor beta chain. Its antigen is as yet unknown. The junction does not match germline at one end; this may be a read error. This record belongs to a study of T cell repertoires in cytomegalovirus infection. Study as a whole: Both CMV infection and a matching HLA type were indicated by public TCR beta signatures. The study, taken as a whole, reports: CMV-specific HLA-C-restricted TCR beta clonotypes dominated the ex vivo response.

Germline V lookup: CDR1 SGHVS, CDR2 FNYEAQ. The CDR3 consists of 13 residues. In TCRdb, the reads were re-called with MiXCR into one record per CDR3 protein. The profile covers about 130,000 distinct CDR3 sequences, with around 32% appearing a single time and 58% taken by the ten largest. This material consisted of CD8+ T cells from cultured PBMCs, taken from culture after CMV antigen stimulation. This sequence originates from a human donor in good health (CMV status not recorded). Some clones in this sample may be carry-over from other donors' samples. The chain joins TRBV7-6 to TRBJ2-1; no reliable D call. The CDR3 nucleotides read TGTGCTAGCAGCTTCAACACCTACGATGAGCAGTTCTTC. It yields the protein CASSFNTYDEQFF.